These 32 T cell receptor beta chains share one sample of origin, sequenced in a study of metastatic and nonmetastatic thyroid tumors. Nobody among the patients had been given any treatment before thyroid surgery. TCRdb recomputed clones from the PCR reads via MiXCR. Of 34,000 or so clones in the sample, about 20% are singletons; the top ten hold about 8%. Sequencing was performed on blood. Every receptor here comes from a female donor with papillary thyroid cancer or a benign thyroid nodule (not recorded which). Some clones in this sample may be carry-over from other donors' samples.

This clone showed up many times. The rearrangement joins TRBV20-1 to TRBJ1-5; the D gene is possibly TRBD1 (6 bases). The CDR3 length is 14 residues. In germline, CDR1 is DFQATT, CDR2 SNEGSKA (reference sequence). V lost 6 bases and J lost 4, with 16 bases in between. This CDR3 is CSASKGGPNQPQHF. In DNA form, the CDR3 reads TGCAGTGCATCAAAAGGGGGGCCTAATCAGCCCCAGCATTTT.

CDR3 residues: CASSQASGSGANVLTF. Written as DNA, the CDR3 is TGCGCCAGCAGCCAAGCCTCGGGCTCTGGGGCCAACGTCCTGACTTTC. The rearrangement uses TRBV4-3 and TRBJ2-6; D is undetermined. The germline V gene encodes CDR1 LGHNA and CDR2 YSLEER. V lost 1 base, J lost 0 bases, and 7 bases lay in between. The CDR3 is 16 residues long.

This clone was picked up a small number of times. This chain uses TRBV6-5 with TRBJ1-1; no clear D gene. The CDR3 runs 14 residues. Germline CDR1 and CDR2: MNHEY and SVGAGI. Trimming removed 2 bases from V and 5 bases from J, with 12 bases in between. CDR3 nucleotides: TGTGCCAGCAGTTACGGTCACCTAGGGACTGAAGCTTTCTTT. Translation gives CASSYGHLGTEAFF.

This clone was detected ten times or more. V and J are TRBV20-1 and TRBJ2-5; no firm D call. Trimming took off 2 bases at V and 4 bases at J, with 8 bases between the two ends. The CDR3 is 12 residues long. Looked up from germline, CDR1 is DFQATT and CDR2 is SNEGSKA (reference sequence). The CDR3 DNA follows: TGCAGTGCTAGAATCAGTTCAGAGACCCAGTACTTC. Translated: CSARISSETQYF.

This clone came up many times. The rearrangement joins TRBV4-2 to TRBJ2-3; 10 bases are shared with TRBD2. Germline values: CDR1 LGHNA, CDR2 YNFKEQ. Trimming removed 4 bases from V and 6 bases from J; junction bases left unmatched: 10. This CDR3 contains 16 residues. The chain's CDR3 is CASSPTSGVYADTQYF. The CDR3 DNA reads TGTGCCAGCAGCCCTACTAGCGGGGTCTATGCGGATACGCAGTATTTT.

The V gene is TRBV2, the J gene TRBJ2-5; TRBD1 agrees at 8 bases. From germline, CDR1 is SNHLY and CDR2 FYNNEI. With V trimmed by 1 base and J by 5 bases, 6 bases remained unmatched. The CDR3 totals 15 residues. The CDR3 nucleotides are TGTGCCAGCAGTGAAGTCAGGGGGCGTGGGGAGACCCAGTACTTC. It is translated as CASSEVRGRGETQYF.

This clone came up once. The genes are TRBV27 and TRBJ2-7; D gene unclear. CDR3 length: 14 residues. CDR1 is MNHEY, CDR2 SMNVEV, per germline (reference sequence). V was cut by 5 bases and J by 3 bases, with 14 bases left in between. The CDR3 coding sequence is TGTGCCAGCAGTGCGTCAGCAAGGGACTACGAGCAGTACTTC. Residues: CASSASARDYEQYF.

Notes on this clone: The CDR3 does not end in the conserved phenylalanine or tryptophan, so this is likely a read error. This chain links TRBV5-1 with TRBJ2-6; D possibly corresponds to TRBD1 (6 bases). The CDR3 extends over 17 amino acids. CDR1 and CDR2 (germline): SGHRS, YFSETQ. CDR3 coding DNA: TGCGCAAGCATCGTCACAGGGTTAGGCTCTGGGGCCAACGTCCTGACTATC. Its translation is CASIVTGLGSGANVLTI.

Ten or more counts support this clone. V usage is TRBV2 and J usage is TRBJ1-5; D is possibly TRBD1 (6 bases). V was cut by 2 bases and J by 4 bases, with 12 bases left in between. Germline V CDR1 and CDR2: SNHLY, FYNNEI. The CDR3 is made up of 15 amino acids. CDR3: CASSESGDENQPQHF. Written as DNA, the CDR3 is TGTGCCAGCAGTGAATCAGGGGATGAGAATCAGCCCCAGCATTTT. The variable domain in full, completed from reference TRBV2 and TRBJ1-5, reads EPEVTQTPSHQVTQMGQEVILRCVPISNHLYFYWYRQILGQKVEFLVSFYNNEISEKSEIFDDQFSVERPDGSNFTLKIRSTKLEDSAMYFCASSESGDENQPQHFGDGTRLSIL.

CDR3 sequence: CASRVRDTLLRTDTQYF. DNA for the CDR3: TGTGCCAGCAGAGTCCGGGACACACTCCTGCGCACAGATACGCAGTATTTT. This chain uses TRBV2 with TRBJ2-3, with D tentatively TRBD1 (6 bases). V shed 6 bases and J shed 1 base, with 20 bases lying between them. Germline lookup yields CDR1 SNHLY and CDR2 FYNNEI. The CDR3 loop spans 17 amino acids.

This clone was counted at least ten times. The chain is built from TRBV6-1 and TRBJ2-3, with 7 bases lining up with TRBD1. Trimming took 5 bases from V and 5 from J; bases not matched to a gene: 7. CDR3 length: 14 residues. Germline-derived CDR1 and CDR2 are MNHNS and SASEGT. The CDR3 DNA reads as TGTGCCAGCAGTCAAGACAGGGTCAAAGATACGCAGTATTTT. Translated, it gives CASSQDRVKDTQYF.

In its sample, this clone ranks as medium-sized. V gene TRBV4-1 combines with J gene TRBJ1-2; possibly TRBD1 for D (6 bases). V was pared by 0 bases and J by 6 bases, with 11 bases between. CDR3 length equals 14 residues. Germline loops: CDR1 MGHRA, CDR2 YSYEKL. The CDR3 loop reads CASSQDTGRDGYTF. CDR3 nucleotides: TGCGCCAGCAGCCAAGATACAGGGAGGGATGGCTACACCTTC.

By sample fraction, this clone is medium-sized. The chain joins TRBV20-1 to TRBJ2-1, with D possibly TRBD2 on 5 matching bases. The V end was cut by 1 base, the J end by 4 bases, with 17 bases between. Germline assignment: CDR1 DFQATT and CDR2 SNEGSKA (reference sequence). The CDR3 consists of 16 residues. The DNA for the CDR3 is TGCAGTGCTAGAGGCCGCCTAGCCTGGGGTTACAATGAGCAGTTCTTC. This encodes CSARGRLAWGYNEQFF.

This clone was counted a few times. The J gene is TRBJ1-3, the V gene TRBV5-1; a possible D gene is TRBD1 (5 bases). The CDR3 is made up of 17 amino acids. Germline V gene data show CDR1 as SGHRS and CDR2 as YFSETQ. Trimming shortened V by 4 bases and J by 4 bases, and 21 bases separated the two germline ends. The CDR3 protein is CASSPEFGQGPGNTIYF. As DNA, the CDR3 is TGCGCCAGCAGCCCCGAATTTGGGCAGGGACCAGGAAACACCATATATTTT.

Comment on this clone: One end of the junction varies from germline; a read error may be responsible. This chain joins TRBV5-1 and TRBJ2-3; the match to TRBD2 covers 8 bases. Germline lookup yields CDR1 SGHRS and CDR2 YFSETQ. The CDR3 is 8 amino acids. CDR3 in amino acids: CASSTSGF. The CDR3 bases are TGCGCCAGCAGCACTAGCGGTTTT. Supplemented by reference TRBV5-1 and TRBJ2-3, the full variable domain reads KAGVTQTPRYLIKTRGQQVTLSCSPISGHRSVSWYQQTPGQGLQFLFEYFSETQRNKGNFPGRFSGRQFSNSRSEMNVSTLELGDSALYLCASSTSGFGPGTRLTVL.

This clone was picked up many times. The chain carries TRBV5-4 and TRBJ1-1; D unclear. Germline-derived CDR1 and CDR2 are SGHNT and YYREEE (reference sequence). This CDR3 region has 14 residues. The V end was cut by 7 bases, the J end by 4 bases, with 17 bases between. CDR3 bases: TGTGCCAGCCTAGAAGGGCTGGGGAGCACTGAAGCTTTCTTT. It yields the protein CASLEGLGSTEAFF.

This clone was counted only a few times. This could be a read error, since a much larger clone is one nucleotide away. This chain joins TRBV20-1 and TRBJ2-7; a possible D gene is TRBD1 (5 bases). V lost 1 base to trimming and J lost 2 bases, with 12 bases between them. Germline V gene lookup returns CDR1 DFQATT and CDR2 SNEGSKA (reference sequence). CDR3 length: 14 amino acids. The CDR3 loop is CSARGGRSPYEQYF. Written as DNA, the CDR3 is TGCAGTGCTAGAGGGGGCAGGAGTCCCTACGAGCAGTACTTC.

This clone was seen ten or more times. The V gene is TRBV6-1, the J gene TRBJ2-4, with 11 bases lining up with TRBD1. CDR1 is MNHNS and CDR2 is SASEGT in the germline V gene. The CDR3 extends over 16 amino acids. V lost 6 bases, J lost 6 bases, and 10 bases stayed unmatched. CDR3 nucleotide sequence: TGTGCCAGCAGCCCCGGGGACAGGGGGTCGGGAAACATTCAGTACTTC. Translated, it gives CASSPGDRGSGNIQYF.

With respect to this clone: At one end the junction does not follow the germline gene, possibly because of a read error. The genes are TRBV7-6 and TRBJ2-3, with D tentatively TRBD2 (5 bases). The CDR3 contains 18 residues. The germline CDR1 and CDR2 sequences are SGHVS and FNYEAQ. DNA for the CDR3: TGTGCCAGCAGCCTAGCCCCCCCAGGAGCGCCGAGCACAGATACGCAGTATTTT. It codes for CASSLAPPGAPSTDTQYF.

This clone was recorded many times. The gene calls are TRBV18 and TRBJ2-1; unclear D gene. The length of the CDR3 is 15 residues. The germline V and J ends were trimmed by 1 base and 0 bases, with 7 bases remaining between them. Germline V gene sequence: CDR1 KGHSH, CDR2 LQKENI. The CDR3 reads CASSPRAGSYNEQFF. The DNA of the CDR3 is TGTGCCAGCTCACCACGGGCAGGCTCCTACAATGAGCAGTTCTTC.

This clone was detected a few times. The chain has TRBV6-6 and TRBJ1-5; no firm D call. Germline V gene sequence: CDR1 MNHNY, CDR2 SVGAGI (reference sequence). V lost 4 bases, J lost 9 bases, and 16 bases lay in between. The CDR3 runs 14 residues. CDR3: CASSSSLREGPQHF. In DNA, the CDR3 is TGTGCCAGCAGTTCCTCCCTTCGGGAGGGGCCCCAGCATTTT.

This clone was counted many times. J is TRBJ2-7 and V is TRBV6-5; 9 bases align to TRBD1. CDR1 and CDR2 from the germline V gene are MNHEY and SVGAGI. Trimming at V came to 2 bases and at J to 3 bases, leaving 8 bases not matched to a gene. The CDR3 totals 16 residues. The CDR3 coding sequence is TGTGCCAGCAGTTACACTTGGGACAGGGTTGGCTACGAGCAGTACTTC. Translated: CASSYTWDRVGYEQYF.

This clone is categorized as medium-sized. CDR3 bases: TGTGCCAGCAGCTTAGTTTTCAGCTCTGGAAACACCATATATTTT. This gives the protein CASSLVFSSGNTIYF. The J gene is TRBJ1-3, the V gene TRBV11-2; no clear D. The V end was cut by 1 base, the J end by 0 bases, with 7 bases between. CDR3 size: 15 residues. Germline loops: CDR1 SGHAT, CDR2 FQNNGV.

The chain recombines TRBV12-3 or TRBV12-4 with TRBJ1-6, with 7 bases aligning to TRBD1. V trimming: 4 bases; J trimming: 3 bases; junction bases outside the gene matches: 3. CDR3 size: 15 residues. The CDR3 nucleotides read TGTGCCAGCAGTTCCAGGGGGAGCTATAATTCACCCCTCCACTTT. This sequence encodes CASSSRGSYNSPLHF.

The V call is TRBV9, the J call TRBJ2-1, with TRBD1 as a possible D gene (5 bases). The germline V gene encodes CDR1 SGDLS and CDR2 YYNGEE. The germline V and J ends were trimmed by 0 bases and 3 bases, with 10 bases remaining between them. The CDR3 is 15 amino acids. The CDR3: CASSVGTGLYNEQFF. The CDR3, as DNA: TGTGCCAGCAGCGTAGGTACAGGTCTCTACAATGAGCAGTTCTTC.

This clone was detected many times. The chain joins TRBV5-1 to TRBJ1-1, with D hard to call. Trimming removed 2 bases from V and 6 bases from J, with 11 bases in between. Germline V gene lookup returns CDR1 SGHRS and CDR2 YFSETQ. The CDR3 contains 13 residues. Here the CDR3 DNA reads TGCGCCAGCAGCTTATCAATCACCTCTGAAGCTTTCTTT. Translation gives CASSLSITSEAFF. Together with reference TRBV5-1 and TRBJ1-1, the CDR3 gives the full variable domain: KAGVTQTPRYLIKTRGQQVTLSCSPISGHRSVSWYQQTPGQGLQFLFEYFSETQRNKGNFPGRFSGRQFSNSRSEMNVSTLELGDSALYLCASSLSITSEAFFGQGTRLTVV.

As regards this clone: A single base separates this from a much larger clone, so it may be a read error. Other DNA sequences in this sample translate to the same CDR3. The rearrangement joins TRBV7-6 to TRBJ2-5; D not certain. Germline loops: CDR1 SGHVS, CDR2 FNYEAQ. Between the trimmed V and J ends, which lost 1 base and 5 bases, there was a span of 8 bases. The CDR3 consists of 13 residues. Here the CDR3 DNA reads TGTGCCAGCAGCTTAGAGCTGCGGGAGACCCAGTACTTC. It encodes CASSLELRETQYF. The entire variable domain, with the rest obtained from reference TRBV7-6 and TRBJ2-5, is as follows: GAGVSQSPRYKVTKRGQDVALRCDPISGHVSLYWYRQALGQGPEFLTYFNYEAQQDKSGLPNDRFSAERPEGSISTLTIQRTEQRDSAMYRCASSLELRETQYFGPGTRLLVL.

The rearrangement joins TRBV28 to TRBJ2-1; 10 bases match TRBD1. V was clipped by 10 bases and J by 8 bases; unmatched bases: 14. The CDR3 is 15 amino acids. CDR1 and CDR2 from the germline V gene are MDHEN and SYDVKM. CDR3 sequence: CATLTRRQGADEQFF. Written as DNA, the CDR3 is TGTGCCACCTTGACGAGGAGACAGGGGGCCGATGAGCAGTTCTTC.

This clone was seen a handful of times. J is TRBJ2-3 and V is TRBV28, with D tentatively TRBD1 or TRBD2 (6 bases each). This CDR3 has 14 residues. V gave up 8 bases and J gave up 5 bases, with 17 bases separating them. From germline, CDR1 is MDHEN and CDR2 SYDVKM. The CDR3 DNA reads as TGTGCCAGCGGACTACAGGGAGGTCTAGATACGCAGTATTTT. This codes for CASGLQGGLDTQYF. Drawing the rest from reference TRBV28 and TRBJ2-3, the complete variable domain is DVKVTQSSRYLVKRTGEKVFLECVQDMDHENMFWYRQDPGLGLRLIYFSYDVKMKEKGDIPEGYSVSREKKERFSLILESASTNQTSMYLCASGLQGGLDTQYFGPGTRLTVL.

The chain recombines TRBV5-1 with TRBJ1-2, with 10 bases fitting TRBD1. Looked up from germline, CDR1 is SGHRS and CDR2 is YFSETQ. With 0 bases clipped from V and 3 bases from J, the junction kept 8 bases outside the gene matches. CDR3 length: 17 residues. This CDR3 is CASSLGRQGAPDYGYTF. CDR3 in DNA: TGCGCCAGCAGCTTGGGGCGACAGGGGGCGCCGGACTATGGCTACACCTTC.

The rearrangement joins TRBV30 to TRBJ1-2, with D perhaps TRBD1 (5 bases). The V end lost 2 bases, the J end lost 4 bases, and 11 bases lay between the germline ends. CDR1 and CDR2 (germline): GTSNPN, SVGIG (reference sequence). The CDR3 is 13 amino acids. In DNA form, the CDR3 reads TGTGCCTGGAGTTCGCAGGGCGCCTATGGCTACACCTTC. It yields the protein CAWSSQGAYGYTF.

The chain carries TRBV20-1 and TRBJ2-3, with 9 bases aligning to TRBD1. This CDR3 is built from 16 residues. V dropped 1 base and J dropped 8; count of bases not matched to a gene: 13. Germline values: CDR1 DFQATT, CDR2 SNEGSKA (reference sequence). CDR3 bases: TGCAGTGCTAGAGCAGTGACAGGGGGGACTCCTCCTACGCAGTATTTT. Translated, it gives CSARAVTGGTPPTQYF.